Listed below are T cell receptor beta chains from one sample, sequenced in a study of blood T cell repertoires in COVID-19. Clones were sequenced by immunoSEQ multiplex PCR, and TCRdb holds only the in-frame ones, with some missing. This sample yields 240,000 or so clones, of which 70% to 90% are seen a single time; roughly 5.8% belongs to the top ten. Sequenced: peripheral blood. These receptors were obtained from a man aged 60-69 years with acute or convalescent COVID-19. The CDR3 runs from the conserved cysteine through the conserved F or W. The D gene is left open where the match is weak. The listing skips clone size in some rows; elsewhere it reads once, few, many or a size class.

d_call j_call v_call clone_size cdr3_aa cdr3_nt
TRBD1 TRBJ1-1 TRBV27 - CASSPRGRAAFF TGTGCCAGCAGTCCCAGGGGGCGTGCAGCTTTCTTT
TRBD1 TRBJ1-5 TRBV5-6 - CASSFAGTGNQPQHF TGTGCCAGCAGCTTTGCCGGGACAGGGAATCAGCCCCAGCATTTT
TRBD1 TRBJ1-1 TRBV7-9 once CASSLPGKGQRNTEAFF TGTGCCAGCAGCCTCCCAGGAAAGGGACAGCGGAACACTGAAGCTTTCTTT
- TRBJ1-3 TRBV2 once CASSDGLALSGNTIYF TGTGCCAGCAGTGACGGGTTGGCGCTCTCTGGAAACACCATATATTTT
- TRBJ2-7 TRBV7-2 - CASTLESLSADEQYF TGTGCCAGCACTCTCGAGAGCCTCTCGGCGGATGAGCAGTACTTC
- TRBJ1-3 TRBV7-2 - CASSLVPDSGNTIYF TGTGCCAGCAGCTTAGTTCCAGACTCTGGAAACACCATATATTTT
- TRBJ2-5 TRBV30 - CAWTGTLQETQYF TGTGCCTGGACCGGGACACTCCAAGAGACCCAGTACTTC
- TRBJ2-3 TRBV6-5 - CASSSAGGSTDTQYF TGTGCCAGCAGTTCGGCGGGCGGTAGCACAGATACGCAGTATTTT
- TRBJ2-2 TRBV5-1 - CASSPTQGGGELFF TGCGCCAGCAGCCCTACGCAGGGAGGCGGGGAGCTGTTTTTT
TRBD1 TRBJ1-6 TRBV18 few CASSPPQGARSPLHF TGTGCCAGCTCACCACCACAGGGGGCAAGGTCACCCCTCCACTTT
TRBD1 TRBJ1-2 TRBV30 once CAWSPGGGLGYTF TGTGCCTGGAGTCCCGGAGGGGGCCTTGGCTACACCTTC
TRBD2 TRBJ2-3 TRBV7-2 - CASSLVAGERGTDTQYF TGTGCCAGCAGCTTAGTTGCGGGAGAAAGGGGCACAGATACGCAGTATTTT
TRBD2 TRBJ2-1 TRBV2 - CASSGPTGGRANEQFF TGTGCCAGCAGTGGCCCGACGGGCGGGAGGGCCAATGAGCAGTTCTTC
TRBD1 TRBJ1-2 TRBV29-1 - CSVVPRDRGIYGYTF TGCAGCGTCGTCCCCCGGGACAGGGGCATCTATGGCTACACCTTC
TRBD1 TRBJ2-5 TRBV28 - CASTTPGTGDETQYF TGTGCCAGCACTACACCCGGGACAGGAGATGAGACCCAGTACTTC
- TRBJ2-1 TRBV7-2 once CASSLGGMGYNEQFF TGTGCCAGCAGCTTAGGAGGGATGGGCTACAATGAGCAGTTCTTC
- TRBJ1-5 TRBV6-5 once CASSYLGSNQPQHF TGTGCCAGCAGTTACCTCGGTAGCAATCAGCCCCAGCATTTT
- TRBJ1-2 TRBV5-6 - CASSPDGANYGYTF TGTGCCAGCAGCCCGGACGGGGCTAACTATGGCTACACCTTC
TRBD1 TRBJ1-6 TRBV11-2 once CASSLRRQGTAYDNSPLHF TGTGCCAGCAGCTTACGGAGGCAGGGGACAGCTTATGATAATTCACCCCTCCACTTT
- TRBJ2-1 TRBV5-4 - CASSLGGTHSYNEQFF TGTGCCAGCAGCTTGGGAGGGACTCACTCCTACAATGAGCAGTTCTTC
- TRBJ2-1 TRBV4-3 - CASSQVLAVYNEQFF TGCGCCAGCAGCCAAGTTTTGGCGGTGTACAATGAGCAGTTCTTC
TRBD2 TRBJ2-3 TRBV7-2 - CASSLASGRFIDTQYF TGTGCCAGCAGCTTAGCTAGCGGGAGGTTTATAGATACGCAGTATTTT
- TRBJ1-5 TRBV24-1 - CATSETGLIQPQHF TGTGCCACCAGTGAGACAGGTTTAATCCAGCCCCAGCATTTT
- TRBJ1-6 TRBV11-3 few CASSLDSIDSPLHF TGTGCCAGCAGCTTAGACAGTATTGATTCACCCCTCCACTTT
TRBD1 TRBJ2-7 TRBV12-5 - CASLGQGNYEQYF TGTGCTAGCCTGGGACAGGGAAACTACGAGCAGTACTTC
- TRBJ1-4 TRBV6-6 - CASSYAQQAPKLFF TGTGCCAGCAGTTACGCTCAACAGGCACCGAAACTGTTTTTT
TRBD1 TRBJ1-2 TRBV18 - CASSLLQDPGQGGGYTF TGTGCCAGCTCACTGTTACAAGATCCGGGACAGGGTGGAGGCTACACCTTC
TRBD1 TRBJ2-5 TRBV5-1 - CASSEGTGGGETQYF TGCGCCAGCAGCGAAGGGACAGGGGGAGGAGAGACCCAGTACTTC
- TRBJ1-1 TRBV20-1 - CSASGLAEAFF TGCAGTGCTTCTGGACTAGCTGAAGCTTTCTTT
- TRBJ1-2 TRBV5-4 - CASSLPGNYGYTF TGTGCCAGCAGCTTGCCGGGGAACTATGGCTACACCTTC
TRBD1 TRBJ1-2 TRBV28 - CASSPPTGVNYGYTF TGTGCCAGCAGTCCACCGACAGGGGTCAACTATGGCTACACCTTC
- TRBJ1-1 TRBV11-1 few CASSAGPEAFF TGTGCCAGCAGCGCGGGCCCAGAAGCTTTCTTT
TRBD2 TRBJ2-1 TRBV28 - CASSLLAGENWFF TGTGCCAGCAGTTTGCTAGCGGGAGAGAATTGGTTCTTC
TRBD1 TRBJ1-5 TRBV6-5 - CASSQQGSYQPQHF TGTGCCAGCAGTCAACAGGGGTCGTATCAGCCCCAGCATTTT
TRBD1 TRBJ1-1 TRBV28 - CASRARTGGVGTEAFF TGTGCCAGCAGGGCCAGGACAGGGGGAGTCGGCACTGAAGCTTTCTTT
- TRBJ1-3 TRBV5-1 - CASSPNLSHLDSSGNTIYF TGCGCCAGCAGCCCCAACCTGAGCCACCTGGACAGCTCTGGAAACACCATATATTTT
TRBD2 TRBJ2-1 TRBV5-4 - CASSSKTSGFPSSYNEQFF TGTGCCAGCAGCTCGAAGACTAGCGGGTTCCCGAGCTCCTACAATGAGCAGTTCTTC
- TRBJ1-2 TRBV12-3/TRBV12-4 - CASSLGGLGYTF TGTGCCAGCAGTTTGGGAGGGTTGGGCTACACCTTC
- TRBJ1-2 TRBV27 - CASSFLQGNGYTF TGTGCCAGCAGTTTCTTACAGGGAAATGGCTACACCTTC
TRBD1 TRBJ1-1 TRBV27 - CASQDRGLPAFF TGTGCCAGCCAGGACAGGGGGCTTCCAGCTTTCTTT
- TRBJ2-3 TRBV5-8 once CASSFGDSRDTQYF TGTGCCAGCAGCTTCGGAGACTCTCGGGATACGCAGTATTTT
- TRBJ1-6 TRBV15 - CATSRDQVQGINSPLHF TGTGCCACCAGCAGAGATCAAGTCCAGGGGATTAATTCACCCCTCCACTTT
- TRBJ1-1 TRBV6-5 - CASRIGGRTEAFF TGTGCCAGCAGGATTGGAGGGCGCACTGAAGCTTTCTTT
- TRBJ2-1 TRBV24-1 - CATSGDSYNEQFF TGTGCCACCAGCGGGGATTCCTACAATGAGCAGTTCTTC
TRBD1 TRBJ1-1 TRBV12-5 - CASGLWDSMNTEAFF TGTGCTAGTGGTTTGTGGGACAGCATGAACACTGAAGCTTTCTTT
- TRBJ1-1 TRBV7-9 - CASSGGWPDVNTEAFF TGTGCCAGCAGCGGGGGGTGGCCAGACGTGAACACTGAAGCTTTCTTT
- TRBJ2-1 TRBV7-2 - CASSSMNYGRRSAREQFF TGTGCCAGCAGCTCCATGAACTATGGGAGACGATCGGCGCGCGAGCAGTTCTTC
TRBD2 TRBJ2-3 TRBV27 - CASSLYSALAGSTDTQYF TGTGCCAGCAGTTTATATTCGGCGCTAGCGGGAAGCACAGATACGCAGTATTTT
TRBD1 TRBJ1-2 TRBV6-5 - CASKYRGQGYGYTF TGTGCCAGCAAGTACAGGGGGCAGGGCTATGGCTACACCTTC
- TRBJ2-2 TRBV15 - CATSSRGGGGELFF TGTGCCACCAGCTCCCGAGGAGGTGGCGGGGAGCTGTTTTTT
TRBD1 TRBJ1-1 TRBV3-1/TRBV3-2 - CASSQGQGALTEAFF TGTGCCAGCAGCCAAGGCCAGGGGGCGCTCACTGAAGCTTTCTTT
- TRBJ2-1 TRBV30 - CAWSVQVEQFF TGTGCCTGGAGTGTACAAGTTGAGCAGTTCTTC
- TRBJ2-1 TRBV24-1 once CATSDRQGLSSYNEQFF TGTGCCACCAGTGATCGCCAGGGTTTAAGCTCCTACAATGAGCAGTTCTTC